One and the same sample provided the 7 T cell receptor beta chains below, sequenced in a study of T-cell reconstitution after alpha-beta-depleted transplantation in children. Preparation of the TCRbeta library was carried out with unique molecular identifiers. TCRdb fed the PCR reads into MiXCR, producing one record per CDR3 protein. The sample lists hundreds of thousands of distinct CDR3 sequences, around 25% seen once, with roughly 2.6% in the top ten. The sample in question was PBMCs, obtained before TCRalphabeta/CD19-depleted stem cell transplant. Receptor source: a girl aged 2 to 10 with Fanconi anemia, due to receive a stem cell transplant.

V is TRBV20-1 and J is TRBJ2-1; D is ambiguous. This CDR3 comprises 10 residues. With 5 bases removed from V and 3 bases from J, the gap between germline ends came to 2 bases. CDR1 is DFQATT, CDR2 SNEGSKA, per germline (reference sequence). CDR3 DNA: TGCAGTGCTCACTACAATGAGCAGTTCTTC. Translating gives CSAHYNEQFF.

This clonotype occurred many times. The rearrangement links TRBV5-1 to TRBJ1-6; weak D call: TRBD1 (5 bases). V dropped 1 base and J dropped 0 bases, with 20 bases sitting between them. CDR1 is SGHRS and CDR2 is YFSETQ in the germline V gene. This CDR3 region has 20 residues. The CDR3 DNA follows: TGCGCCAGCAGCTTGAGGAGCAGGGCTTGGTCGAGCTCCTATAATTCACCCCTCCACTTT. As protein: CASSLRSRAWSSSYNSPLHF.

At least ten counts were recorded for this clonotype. The CDR3 DNA sequence: TGTGCCAGCAGTTACTCGCTGAACAGCCAAGAGACCCAGTACTTC. Its protein is CASSYSLNSQETQYF. The genes are TRBV6-5 and TRBJ2-5; D not resolved. Trimming stripped 0 bases from V and 1 base from J, with 9 bases between. Germline CDR1 MNHEY, CDR2 SVGAGI. The CDR3 spans 15 residues.

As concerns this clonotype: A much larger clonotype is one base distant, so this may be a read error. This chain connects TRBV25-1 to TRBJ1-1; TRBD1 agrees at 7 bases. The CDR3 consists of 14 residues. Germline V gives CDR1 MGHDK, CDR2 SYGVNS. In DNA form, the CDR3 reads TGTGCCAGCACTGAAGAACAGGGGTTCACTGAAGCTTTCTTT. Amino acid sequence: CASTEEQGFTEAFF.

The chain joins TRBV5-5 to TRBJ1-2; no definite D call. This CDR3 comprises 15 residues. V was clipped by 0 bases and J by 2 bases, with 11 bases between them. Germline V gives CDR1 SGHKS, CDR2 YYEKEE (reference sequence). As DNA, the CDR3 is TGTGCCAGCAGCTTGGAATCGTCAGGAAACTATGGCTACACCTTC. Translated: CASSLESSGNYGYTF.

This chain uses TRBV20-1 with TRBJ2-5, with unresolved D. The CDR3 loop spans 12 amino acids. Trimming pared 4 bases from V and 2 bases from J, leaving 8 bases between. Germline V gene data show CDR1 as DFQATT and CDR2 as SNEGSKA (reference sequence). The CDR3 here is CSAIYLQETQYF. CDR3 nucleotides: TGCAGTGCTATTTACCTTCAAGAGACCCAGTACTTC.

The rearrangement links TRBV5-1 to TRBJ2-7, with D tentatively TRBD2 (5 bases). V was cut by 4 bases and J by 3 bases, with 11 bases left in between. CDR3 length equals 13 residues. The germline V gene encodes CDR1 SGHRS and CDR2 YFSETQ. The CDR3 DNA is TGCGCCAGCAGCGGTGACGGACTCTACGAGCAGTACTTC. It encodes CASSGDGLYEQYF.